This entry is about one T cell receptor (beta chain). This clone was detected only a few times. What this receptor recognizes is not known. The sample holds no much larger clone one base away, and base qualities are not on file. The sample comes from a study of beta chain features in type 1 diabetes (dated by TCRdb to 2017 to 2018). As for the study more broadly: Mean age, gender distribution, total cell number and subset yield were not different between patients and healthy donors. A total of roughly 98,000,000 sorted cells were examined across all samples, and RNA yield correlated strongly with the number of cells per subset. In the study, TCRB repertoires of sorted circulating CD4+ T cell subsets from recently diagnosed type 1 diabetes patients were compared with those of matched healthy donors. Naive and central memory subsets were obtained from all 30 or so donors, but regulatory and stem cell-like memory subsets were isolated from only 8 patients and about 8 healthy donors. Overall study outcomes, separate from this receptor: Shorter templates might have been favored by PCR, but patient and control samples were amplified and corrected together, so both groups would have been affected equally by any skew. A moderate but significant shortening of TCRB CDR3 length was observed in type 1 diabetes patients in all four CD4+ subsets. Fewer insertions and more nucleotide deletions at VDJ recombination sites were observed in patients with type 1 diabetes, implying thymic rearrangement abnormalities. Because the HLA sub-analyses included only small numbers of individuals, any influence of HLA type on TCRB rearrangement was left unresolved. The naive, central memory and regulatory TCRB repertoires appeared to resemble one another more closely among patients than among healthy donors. Because cDNA rather than genomic DNA was sequenced, highly expressing activated cells could have been over-represented, although no difference in activation and CD3 levels was found between groups.

From each donor, a single peripheral blood sample of 100 to 150 mL on average was drawn into heparinised tubes. A BD FACSAria II and a panel including CD45RO, CCR7, CD25, CD127, CD95 and CD27 were used to sort naive, central memory, regulatory and stem cell-like memory CD4+ T cells. Purity was above 98% for every sorted population. PBMCs were isolated right away by Lymphoprep density gradient centrifugation and were stained directly, without culture. Samples were stained and sorted in pairs, with one healthy donor and one patient per experiment, so that batch effects were minimized. The entire isolated RNA was reverse transcribed using the High Capacity cDNA Reverse Transcription Kit, and thus expressed TCRB transcripts were sequenced. Naive, central memory and regulatory T cell samples underwent deep immunoSEQ sequencing, averaging about 3.57 million total reads per sample. Sorted cells were lysed in RLT buffer, and RNA was extracted using DNase-treated RNeasy Micro or Mini kits according to cell number. To prevent cross-contamination, every cell subset was processed on its own, while patient and healthy donor samples were processed together. The immunoSEQ multiplex PCR was used to amplify TCRB sequences from cDNA, yielding 87-bp fragments that span the CDR3 region. Sequencing of the amplicons was performed on the Illumina HiSeq platform. On the study's bioinformatics: Synthetic template baselines were used to correct PCR bias computationally, reads within Hamming distance 2 were collapsed together, and singletons that could not be merged were discarded. By aligning reads against IMGT, V, D and J genes, CDR3 length, and insertions or deletions at six rearrangement sites were assigned. Clonotype counts were normalized to sorted cell number within each subset before computing true diversity and Gini coefficients with the tcR R package. Repertoire sharing was quantified using the overlap coefficient calculated on TCRB nucleotide sequences. Out-of-frame TCRB sequences from naive cells were analyzed as a proxy for the pre-selection repertoire. This immuneACCESS table, as held by TCRdb, lists in-frame sequences with V and J called but not all clones. Of the missing ones, under half trace to an unresolved V gene in checked studies; the others have no known cause. V and J calls and clone size come straight from that table; D and trimming were deduced from the DNA. This sample holds about 360,000 clones; approximately 12% were observed only once. The ten biggest clones cover 0.017% of the sample.

CDR1 and CDR2 were assigned from the germline V gene (reference sequence) as SGHAT and FQDESV. From the cysteine up to the phenylalanine, the CDR3 has a length of 13 residues. Only the CDR3 DNA is retained, 39 bases long and in frame from the first base. V is clipped by 5 bases and J by 3 bases, and the sequence between their germline boundaries is 10 bases long. Material for sequencing was naive CD4+ T cells from blood. The cell subset or site label for this specimen denotes: true naive CD4+ T cells. The origin of this receptor is a man aged 18 to 30 in good health. The sequence is built from TRBV11-1 and TRBJ2-5; possibly the D gene is TRBD2, per 5 matching bases. The CDR3 sequence is CASSRDGEETQYF. The sequenced DNA: TGTGCCAGCAGCCGTGACGGGGAAGAGACCCAGTACTTC.